These T cell receptor beta chains were read from a single sample in a study of cytomegalovirus exposure and HLA in healthy donors. Using immunoSEQ multiplex PCR, the repertoire was profiled, and TCRdb retains in-frame clones only, with some absent. The data contain about 99,000 clones, 65% to 80% of them seen just once; the ten biggest clones take up about 9.3%. The source material was PBMCs. The receptors here all came from a woman younger than 30 in good health and CMV-seropositive. CDR3s include the opening cysteine and the closing phenylalanine or tryptophan. Each record gives: CDR3 DNA, CDR3 protein, clone size, V gene, J gene, D gene. D genes are given only for firm matches. Expanded clones are given a class, and other clones once, few, many or no size at all.

CDR3nt: TGTGCCAGCAGCCCCTGGGACAGGGTAGGATCACCCCTCCACTTT
CDR3aa: CASSPWDRVGSPLHF
abundance: NA
v_gene: TRBV7-2
j_gene: TRBJ1-6
d_gene: TRBD1

CDR3nt: TGTGCCAGCAGCCCCGGACAGGGGACGACAGATACGCAGTATTTT
CDR3aa: CASSPGQGTTDTQYF
abundance: NA
v_gene: TRBV7-9
j_gene: TRBJ2-3
d_gene: TRBD1

CDR3nt: TGTGCCAGCAGTCCCGTGTCCCCGTCCTATGAAGCTTTCTTT
CDR3aa: CASSPVSPSYEAFF
abundance: NA
v_gene: TRBV2
j_gene: TRBJ1-1
d_gene: NA

CDR3nt: TGTGCCAGCAGCTTAAAAACAGCGGGAGTAGGAGGAGAGACCCAGTACTTC
CDR3aa: CASSLKTAGVGGETQYF
abundance: NA
v_gene: TRBV7-2
j_gene: TRBJ2-5
d_gene: TRBD2

CDR3nt: TGTGCCAGCAGTTCTCTTATGGGAGGGGTTCACACTGAAGCTTTCTTT
CDR3aa: CASSSLMGGVHTEAFF
abundance: NA
v_gene: TRBV27
j_gene: TRBJ1-1
d_gene: NA

CDR3nt: TGTGCCAGCAGCGCACTACAATCCTCCTACGAGCAGTACTTC
CDR3aa: CASSALQSSYEQYF
abundance: NA
v_gene: TRBV2
j_gene: TRBJ2-7
d_gene: NA

CDR3nt: TGTGCCAGCAGCTTATCCCCCTTTAGGGGGCCCCTCCAAGAGACCCAGTACTTC
CDR3aa: CASSLSPFRGPLQETQYF
abundance: NA
v_gene: TRBV7-3
j_gene: TRBJ2-5
d_gene: TRBD1

CDR3nt: TGTGCCAGCAGCCTCAATAGCGGCAATGAGCAGTTCTTC
CDR3aa: CASSLNSGNEQFF
abundance: NA
v_gene: TRBV9
j_gene: TRBJ2-1
d_gene: NA

CDR3nt: TGTGCCAGCACAGGGATCTCCTACAATGAGCAGTTCTTC
CDR3aa: CASTGISYNEQFF
abundance: NA
v_gene: TRBV28
j_gene: TRBJ2-1
d_gene: NA

CDR3nt: TGCGCCAGCAGTGTATGGGAGACAACCTCCAATCAGCCCCAGCATTTT
CDR3aa: CASSVWETTSNQPQHF
abundance: NA
v_gene: TRBV23-1
j_gene: TRBJ1-5
d_gene: NA

CDR3nt: TGTGCCAGCAGCTCCCTCTGGACAGGCTACTACGAGCAGTACTTC
CDR3aa: CASSSLWTGYYEQYF
abundance: NA
v_gene: TRBV5-6
j_gene: TRBJ2-7
d_gene: TRBD1

CDR3nt: TGTGCCAGCAGTTTACAACACAAAAGCAATCAGCCCCAGCATTTT
CDR3aa: CASSLQHKSNQPQHF
abundance: NA
v_gene: TRBV27
j_gene: TRBJ1-5
d_gene: NA

CDR3nt: TGTGCCAGCCGGCAACGGGGGTCGGGTGAAGCTTTCTTT
CDR3aa: CASRQRGSGEAFF
abundance: NA
v_gene: TRBV28
j_gene: TRBJ1-1
d_gene: NA

CDR3nt: TGCGCCAGCAGTGAGTCGAAGGGAGCCGGGGAGCTGTTTTTT
CDR3aa: CASSESKGAGELFF
abundance: NA
v_gene: TRBV10-2
j_gene: TRBJ2-2
d_gene: NA

CDR3nt: TGTGCCATCAGTGAGGGGACAGCCTATGGCTACACCTTC
CDR3aa: CAISEGTAYGYTF
abundance: few
v_gene: TRBV10-3
j_gene: TRBJ1-2
d_gene: TRBD1

CDR3nt: TGTGCCAGCAGTTTATCCGCGGGAGGGACCTACGAGCAGTACTTC
CDR3aa: CASSLSAGGTYEQYF
abundance: NA
v_gene: TRBV27
j_gene: TRBJ2-7
d_gene: TRBD2

CDR3nt: TGTGCCAGCAGTGACCCGATGCCGGACAGGGATGCCCGCTACACCTTC
CDR3aa: CASSDPMPDRDARYTF
abundance: NA
v_gene: TRBV25-1
j_gene: TRBJ1-2
d_gene: TRBD1

CDR3nt: TGCGCCAGCAGTCCAAAAAGACCCGGGACAGGGACGACTAACTATGGCTACACCTTC
CDR3aa: CASSPKRPGTGTTNYGYTF
abundance: NA
v_gene: TRBV23-1
j_gene: TRBJ1-2
d_gene: TRBD1

CDR3nt: TGTGCCAGGAAGACCCGGGACAGGGCACACGAGCAGTACTTC
CDR3aa: CARKTRDRAHEQYF
abundance: NA
v_gene: TRBV27
j_gene: TRBJ2-7
d_gene: TRBD1

CDR3nt: TGTGCCAGCGGCTGGGGCGAGGGCGGGGCTAATTATGATGAGCAGTTCTTC
CDR3aa: CASGWGEGGANYDEQFF
abundance: NA
v_gene: TRBV11-1
j_gene: TRBJ2-1
d_gene: NA

CDR3nt: TGTGCCAGTAGTATAAGGATAGCGGGGGCAGGACCATACAATGAGCAGTTCTTC
CDR3aa: CASSIRIAGAGPYNEQFF
abundance: NA
v_gene: TRBV19
j_gene: TRBJ2-1
d_gene: TRBD2

CDR3nt: TGTGCCAGCAGCCCCGGGCCAGGGGGCTGGGATACGCAGTATTTT
CDR3aa: CASSPGPGGWDTQYF
abundance: once
v_gene: TRBV7-3
j_gene: TRBJ2-3
d_gene: TRBD1

CDR3nt: TGTGCCAGTAAAATTGACTCGAACACCGGGGAGCTGTTTTTT
CDR3aa: CASKIDSNTGELFF
abundance: NA
v_gene: TRBV7-9
j_gene: TRBJ2-2
d_gene: NA

CDR3nt: TGTGCCAGCTCACCAAGCCTCACAGATACGCAGTATTTT
CDR3aa: CASSPSLTDTQYF
abundance: NA
v_gene: TRBV18
j_gene: TRBJ2-3
d_gene: NA

CDR3nt: TGTGCCAGCAACCAGGGGGTATGGCAGCCCCAGCATTTT
CDR3aa: CASNQGVWQPQHF
abundance: NA
v_gene: TRBV6-1
j_gene: TRBJ1-5
d_gene: TRBD1

CDR3nt: TGTGCCAGCAGGGCGGACAGGGGGCTGACCTACGAGCAGTACTTC
CDR3aa: CASRADRGLTYEQYF
abundance: NA
v_gene: TRBV2
j_gene: TRBJ2-7
d_gene: TRBD1

CDR3nt: TGTGCCACCAGCAGAGATGGACAGGGGCACTACGAGCAGTACTTC
CDR3aa: CATSRDGQGHYEQYF
abundance: once
v_gene: TRBV15
j_gene: TRBJ2-7
d_gene: TRBD1

CDR3nt: TGTGCCTGGTGTCACTACAATGAGCAGTTCTTC
CDR3aa: CAWCHYNEQFF
abundance: NA
v_gene: TRBV30
j_gene: TRBJ2-1
d_gene: NA

CDR3nt: TGTGCCAGTAGATTTACCGGGATTCCGGACTATGGCTACACCTTC
CDR3aa: CASRFTGIPDYGYTF
abundance: NA
v_gene: TRBV19
j_gene: TRBJ1-2
d_gene: NA

CDR3nt: TGCGCCAGCAGCTTGGGGGGGACAGGCAGGGAGGAGACCCAGTACTTC
CDR3aa: CASSLGGTGREETQYF
abundance: once
v_gene: TRBV5-1
j_gene: TRBJ2-5
d_gene: TRBD1

CDR3nt: TGTGCCAGCAGCTTAGGAGGGACAGGGGGCCAGCCCCAGCATTTT
CDR3aa: CASSLGGTGGQPQHF
abundance: NA
v_gene: TRBV7-8
j_gene: TRBJ1-5
d_gene: TRBD1

CDR3nt: TGCAGCGTTGAAGGTGTGGGCCCCAATCAGCCCCAGCATTTT
CDR3aa: CSVEGVGPNQPQHF
abundance: NA
v_gene: TRBV29-1
j_gene: TRBJ1-5
d_gene: NA

CDR3nt: TGTGCCAGCCGCTGGGACGGGAGCTCCGGGGAGCTGTTTTTT
CDR3aa: CASRWDGSSGELFF
abundance: NA
v_gene: TRBV27
j_gene: TRBJ2-2
d_gene: NA

CDR3nt: TGCAGCGTTGGGGGCAACCAAGAGACCCAGTACTTC
CDR3aa: CSVGGNQETQYF
abundance: NA
v_gene: TRBV29-1
j_gene: TRBJ2-5
d_gene: NA

CDR3nt: TGTGCCACCAGCAGAGATATGGGACAGGCCGGGGAGCTGTTTTTT
CDR3aa: CATSRDMGQAGELFF
abundance: NA
v_gene: TRBV15
j_gene: TRBJ2-2
d_gene: TRBD1

CDR3nt: TGTGCCAGCAGCTTAGGGACAGGTCAAGAGACCCAGTACTTC
CDR3aa: CASSLGTGQETQYF
abundance: NA
v_gene: TRBV7-9
j_gene: TRBJ2-5
d_gene: TRBD1

CDR3nt: TGTGCCAGCAGCGAAACGGCGGCTGGCGAAAAACTGTTTTTT
CDR3aa: CASSETAAGEKLFF
abundance: NA
v_gene: TRBV9
j_gene: TRBJ1-4
d_gene: NA

CDR3nt: TGTGCCAGCAGCATTCAGCCCGGGACTGGGGCCTACGAGCAGTACTTC
CDR3aa: CASSIQPGTGAYEQYF
abundance: NA
v_gene: TRBV9
j_gene: TRBJ2-7
d_gene: NA

CDR3nt: TGTGCCAGCAGTGACCGACTAGCGGGGGCGCAGGAGCAGTACTTC
CDR3aa: CASSDRLAGAQEQYF
abundance: NA
v_gene: TRBV2
j_gene: TRBJ2-7
d_gene: TRBD2

CDR3nt: TGTGCCAGCAGGATCCTCGCGACTGGATGGTCCGGGGAGCTGTTTTTT
CDR3aa: CASRILATGWSGELFF
abundance: NA
v_gene: TRBV6-6
j_gene: TRBJ2-2
d_gene: NA

CDR3nt: TGTGCCAGCAGTGGACGGGTCCCTGAAGCTTTCTTT
CDR3aa: CASSGRVPEAFF
abundance: NA
v_gene: TRBV2
j_gene: TRBJ1-1
d_gene: NA

CDR3nt: TGTGCCAGTAGTATAGGGGCTGGCCACTCCTACAATGAGCAGTTCTTC
CDR3aa: CASSIGAGHSYNEQFF
abundance: NA
v_gene: TRBV19
j_gene: TRBJ2-1
d_gene: NA

CDR3nt: TGTGCCTGGGGGGCCTCGGTGAAAAAGACCCAGTACTTC
CDR3aa: CAWGASVKKTQYF
abundance: NA
v_gene: TRBV30
j_gene: TRBJ2-5
d_gene: NA

CDR3nt: TGTGCCAGCAGCACAGGGAATGGCTACACCTTC
CDR3aa: CASSTGNGYTF
abundance: NA
v_gene: TRBV7-9
j_gene: TRBJ1-2
d_gene: NA

CDR3nt: TGCGCCAGCCGGGACAGGGTCAAAAACACCGGGGAGCTGTTTTTT
CDR3aa: CASRDRVKNTGELFF
abundance: NA
v_gene: TRBV5-1
j_gene: TRBJ2-2
d_gene: TRBD1

CDR3nt: TGTGCCAGCAGAAAAGGACTAGGCGAGCAGTACTTC
CDR3aa: CASRKGLGEQYF
abundance: NA
v_gene: TRBV27
j_gene: TRBJ2-7
d_gene: TRBD2

CDR3nt: TGTGCCAGTAATGGAGGTTCAGGGGGCAATCAGCCCCAGCATTTT
CDR3aa: CASNGGSGGNQPQHF
abundance: few
v_gene: TRBV19
j_gene: TRBJ1-5
d_gene: NA

CDR3nt: TGTGCCAGCAGCTCCACAGGCCCTTTTGAAGAGACCCAGTACTTC
CDR3aa: CASSSTGPFEETQYF
abundance: NA
v_gene: TRBV11-2
j_gene: TRBJ2-5
d_gene: NA

CDR3nt: TGCGCCAGCAGGTTAGGGACACATTCCTCCTACGAGCAGTACTTC
CDR3aa: CASRLGTHSSYEQYF
abundance: NA
v_gene: TRBV5-1
j_gene: TRBJ2-7
d_gene: NA

CDR3nt: TGTGCCAGCAGCCCGCGAACGACTGGATCTGAAGCTTTCTTT
CDR3aa: CASSPRTTGSEAFF
abundance: NA
v_gene: TRBV14
j_gene: TRBJ1-1
d_gene: NA

CDR3nt: TGTGCCAGCAGCTCGCAACAGGGGCGAAGAACACCCCTCCACTTT
CDR3aa: CASSSQQGRRTPLHF
abundance: NA
v_gene: TRBV7-2
j_gene: TRBJ1-6
d_gene: TRBD1

CDR3nt: TGTGCCAGCCAGCGAGGACTAGCGGACCTCACCGGGGAGCTGTTTTTT
CDR3aa: CASQRGLADLTGELFF
abundance: NA
v_gene: TRBV25-1
j_gene: TRBJ2-2
d_gene: TRBD2